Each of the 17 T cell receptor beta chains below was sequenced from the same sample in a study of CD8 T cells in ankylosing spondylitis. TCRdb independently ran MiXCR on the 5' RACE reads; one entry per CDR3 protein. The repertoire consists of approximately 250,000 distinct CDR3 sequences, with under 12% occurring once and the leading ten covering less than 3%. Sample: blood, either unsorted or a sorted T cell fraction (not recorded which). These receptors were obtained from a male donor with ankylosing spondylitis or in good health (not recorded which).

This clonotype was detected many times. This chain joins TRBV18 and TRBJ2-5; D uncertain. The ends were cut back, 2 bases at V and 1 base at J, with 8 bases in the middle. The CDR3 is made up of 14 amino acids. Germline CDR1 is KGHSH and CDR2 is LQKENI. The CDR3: CASSPSAIQETQYF. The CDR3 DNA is TGTGCCAGCTCACCATCAGCGATCCAAGAGACCCAGTACTTC.

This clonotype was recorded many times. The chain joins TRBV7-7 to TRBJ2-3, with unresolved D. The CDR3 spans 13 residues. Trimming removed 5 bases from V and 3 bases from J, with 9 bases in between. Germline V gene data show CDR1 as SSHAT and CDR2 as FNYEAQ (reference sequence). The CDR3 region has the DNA TGTGCCAGCAGCCCCACCCCGACAGATACGCAGTATTTT. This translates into CASSPTPTDTQYF.

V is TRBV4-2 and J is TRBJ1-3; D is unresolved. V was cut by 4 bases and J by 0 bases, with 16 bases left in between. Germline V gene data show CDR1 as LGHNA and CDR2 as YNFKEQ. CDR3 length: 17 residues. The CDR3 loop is CASSLRLFSYSGNTIYF. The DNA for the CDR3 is TGTGCCAGCAGCCTCCGCTTATTCTCCTACTCTGGAAACACCATATATTTT.

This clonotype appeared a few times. The CDR3 reads CASSSGIAGNTIYF. CDR3 nucleotides: TGTGCCAGCAGTTCAGGGATAGCAGGAAACACCATATATTTT. This chain connects TRBV27 to TRBJ1-3, with D possibly matching TRBD1 (5 bases). The CDR3 is made up of 14 amino acids. Germline V gives CDR1 MNHEY, CDR2 SMNVEV (reference sequence). With 4 bases removed from V and 4 bases from J, the gap between germline ends came to 11 bases.

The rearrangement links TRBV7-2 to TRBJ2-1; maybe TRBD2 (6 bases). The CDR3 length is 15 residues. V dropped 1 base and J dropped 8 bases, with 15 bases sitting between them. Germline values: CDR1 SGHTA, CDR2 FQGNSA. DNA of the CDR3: TGTGCCAGCAGCTTAGAGACTAGAGTCGGCTATGAGCAGTTCTTC. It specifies CASSLETRVGYEQFF.

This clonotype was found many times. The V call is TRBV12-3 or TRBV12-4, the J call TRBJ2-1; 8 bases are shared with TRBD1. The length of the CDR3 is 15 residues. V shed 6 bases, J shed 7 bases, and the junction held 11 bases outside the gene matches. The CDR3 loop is CASRPPGTGRNEQFF. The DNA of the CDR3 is TGTGCCAGCAGACCTCCTGGGACAGGAAGAAATGAGCAGTTCTTC.

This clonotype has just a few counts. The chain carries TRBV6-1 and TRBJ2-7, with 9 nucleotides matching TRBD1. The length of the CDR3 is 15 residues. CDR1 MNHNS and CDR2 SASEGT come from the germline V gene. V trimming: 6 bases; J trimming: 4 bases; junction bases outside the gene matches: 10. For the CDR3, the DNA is TGTGCCAGCAGCCAGAGAACAGGGGGCAGTTACGAGCAGTACTTC. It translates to CASSQRTGGSYEQYF.

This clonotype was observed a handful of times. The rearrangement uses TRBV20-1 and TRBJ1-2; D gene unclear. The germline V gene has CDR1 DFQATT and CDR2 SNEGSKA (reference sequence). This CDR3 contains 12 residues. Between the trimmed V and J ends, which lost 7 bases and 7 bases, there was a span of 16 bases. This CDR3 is CSGDQLATGYTF. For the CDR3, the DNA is TGCAGTGGAGACCAGCTGGCGACTGGCTACACCTTC.

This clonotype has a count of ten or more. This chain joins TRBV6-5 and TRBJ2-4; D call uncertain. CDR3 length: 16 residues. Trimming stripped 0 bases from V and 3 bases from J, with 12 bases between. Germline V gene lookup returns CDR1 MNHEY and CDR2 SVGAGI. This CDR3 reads CASSYSPVGSKNIQYF. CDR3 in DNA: TGTGCCAGCAGTTACTCACCAGTGGGCAGCAAAAACATTCAGTACTTC.

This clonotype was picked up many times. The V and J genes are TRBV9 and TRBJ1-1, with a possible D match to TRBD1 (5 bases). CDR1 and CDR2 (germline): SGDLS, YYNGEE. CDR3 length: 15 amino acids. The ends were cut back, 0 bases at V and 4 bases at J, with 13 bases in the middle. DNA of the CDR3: TGTGCCAGCAGCGTAGAGGATTACAGGTTCACTGAAGCTTTCTTT. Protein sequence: CASSVEDYRFTEAFF.

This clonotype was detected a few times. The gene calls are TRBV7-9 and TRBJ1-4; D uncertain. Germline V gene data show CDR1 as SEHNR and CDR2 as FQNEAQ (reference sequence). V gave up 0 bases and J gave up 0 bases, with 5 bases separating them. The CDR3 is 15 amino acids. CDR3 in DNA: TGTGCCAGCAGCTTAGCGACACCAACTAATGAAAAACTGTTTTTT. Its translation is CASSLATPTNEKLFF.

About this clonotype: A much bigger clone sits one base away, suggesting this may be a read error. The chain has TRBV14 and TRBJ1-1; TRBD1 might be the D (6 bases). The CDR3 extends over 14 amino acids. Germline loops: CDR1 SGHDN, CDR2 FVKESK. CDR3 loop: CVSSQDGQQGEAFF. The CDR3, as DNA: TGTGTCAGCAGCCAAGATGGTCAACAGGGTGAAGCTTTCTTT.

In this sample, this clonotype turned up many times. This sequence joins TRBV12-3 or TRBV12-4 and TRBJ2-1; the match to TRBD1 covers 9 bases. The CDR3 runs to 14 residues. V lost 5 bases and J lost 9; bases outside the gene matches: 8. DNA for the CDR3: TGTGCCAGCAGTATGACAGGGGGGTATACTGAGCAGTTCTTC. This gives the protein CASSMTGGYTEQFF.

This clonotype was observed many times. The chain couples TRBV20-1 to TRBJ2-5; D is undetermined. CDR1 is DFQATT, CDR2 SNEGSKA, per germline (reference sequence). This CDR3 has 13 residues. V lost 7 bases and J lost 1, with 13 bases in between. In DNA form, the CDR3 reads TGCAGTGGGTACGACTCCCTCCAAGAGACCCAGTACTTC. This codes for CSGYDSLQETQYF.

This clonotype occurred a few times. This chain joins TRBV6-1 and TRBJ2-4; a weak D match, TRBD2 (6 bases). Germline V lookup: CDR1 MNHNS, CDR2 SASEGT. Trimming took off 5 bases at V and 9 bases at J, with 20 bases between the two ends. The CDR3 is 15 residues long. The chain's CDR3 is CASSRGSFGAGIQYF. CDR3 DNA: TGTGCCAGCAGTCGGGGGTCCTTTGGGGCGGGCATTCAGTACTTC.

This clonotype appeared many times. This CDR3 is CASSQANTGELFF. The CDR3 region has the DNA TGTGCCAGCAGCCAGGCAAACACCGGGGAGCTGTTTTTT. The chain has TRBV3-1 and TRBJ2-2; D remains ambiguous. The V end lost 3 bases, the J end lost 2 bases, and 4 bases lay between the germline ends. The germline gives CDR1 LGHDT, CDR2 YNNKEL (reference sequence). CDR3 size: 13 residues. The full variable domain, in which reference TRBV3-1 and TRBJ2-2 provide the parts outside the CDR3, is DTAVSQTPKYLVTQMGNDKSIKCEQNLGHDTMYWYKQDSKKFLKIMFSYNNKELIINETVPNRFSPKSPDKAHLNLHINSLELGDSAVYFCASSQANTGELFFGEGSRLTVL.

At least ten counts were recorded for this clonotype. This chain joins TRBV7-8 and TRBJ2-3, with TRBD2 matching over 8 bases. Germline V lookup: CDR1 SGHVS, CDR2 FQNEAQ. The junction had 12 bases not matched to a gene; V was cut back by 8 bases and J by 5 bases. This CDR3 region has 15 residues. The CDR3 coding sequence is TGTGCCAGCGGACCCGGGAGGGCCTATGGAGATACGCAGTATTTT. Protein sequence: CASGPGRAYGDTQYF.